This paragraph reports one T cell receptor beta chain. One junction end does not reproduce the germline sequence, and a read error may be involved. Sequencing was performed with immunoSEQ multiplex PCR; in TCRdb, only in-frame clones are kept and a portion is missing. Among tens of thousands of clones listed, about 86% were seen once. The data stem from a study of OX40 agonist ivuxolimab in advanced cancers. Germline lookup yields CDR1 MNHNS and CDR2 SASEGT. The CDR3 covers 18 residues. The sequencing used CD4+ or CD8+ T cells sorted from blood, collected in a trial of the OX40 agonist ivuxolimab. J is TRBJ2-7 and V is TRBV6-1; tentative D call: TRBD1 (6 bases). This TCR was sampled from an adult with an advanced solid tumor such as melanoma, head and neck, liver or kidney cancer. The CDR3 DNA is TGTGCCAGCCGTGATCTCGAATTGACAGGTCGCGCCTTGGGGGAGCAGTACTTC. This codes for CASRDLELTGRALGEQYF.